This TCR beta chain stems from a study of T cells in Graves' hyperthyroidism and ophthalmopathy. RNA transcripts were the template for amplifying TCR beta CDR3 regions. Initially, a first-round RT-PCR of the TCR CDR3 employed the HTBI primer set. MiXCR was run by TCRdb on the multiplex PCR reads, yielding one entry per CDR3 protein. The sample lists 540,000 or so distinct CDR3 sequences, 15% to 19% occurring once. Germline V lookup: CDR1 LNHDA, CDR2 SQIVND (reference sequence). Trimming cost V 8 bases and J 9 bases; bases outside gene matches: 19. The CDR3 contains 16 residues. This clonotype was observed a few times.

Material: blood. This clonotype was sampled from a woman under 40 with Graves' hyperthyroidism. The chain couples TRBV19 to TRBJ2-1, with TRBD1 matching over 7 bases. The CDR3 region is CASASGTAVLSGEQFF. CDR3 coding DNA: TGTGCCAGTGCCTCCGGGACAGCTGTCCTTAGTGGTGAGCAGTTCTTC.